Detailed here is one TCR beta chain. Its antigen is unidentified. Repertoires were generated with immunoSEQ multiplex PCR, while TCRdb's copy carries only in-frame clones and drops some. Of 45,000 or so clones in the sample, approximately 82% were seen once. The entry originates in a study of PD-L1 blockade in urothelial cancer. For the study at large: Prior regimens of chemotherapy numbered 0 to 3 per patient. Blood underwent analysis 3 weeks (second dose) and 6 weeks after treatment began.

The study, taken as a whole, reports: Expansion of tumor-associated blood clones at 3 weeks was greater in durable-benefit patients. Below-median pretreatment blood TCR clonality was a predictor of better survival.

Deletions cut 4 bases from V and 1 base from J, with 10 bases between. There are 15 residues in the CDR3. CDR1 is ENHRY, CDR2 SYGVKD, per germline. Sequencing used PBMCs, obtained around atezolizumab (anti-PD-L1) treatment. The clonotype originates from a man aged 65 to 85 with urothelial cancer. The chain recombines TRBV10-3 with TRBJ2-2; D is possibly TRBD2 (5 bases). CDR3: CAISAGGGNTGELFF. The CDR3 DNA reads as TGTGCCATCAGTGCTGGAGGAGGGAACACCGGGGAGCTGTTTTTT.